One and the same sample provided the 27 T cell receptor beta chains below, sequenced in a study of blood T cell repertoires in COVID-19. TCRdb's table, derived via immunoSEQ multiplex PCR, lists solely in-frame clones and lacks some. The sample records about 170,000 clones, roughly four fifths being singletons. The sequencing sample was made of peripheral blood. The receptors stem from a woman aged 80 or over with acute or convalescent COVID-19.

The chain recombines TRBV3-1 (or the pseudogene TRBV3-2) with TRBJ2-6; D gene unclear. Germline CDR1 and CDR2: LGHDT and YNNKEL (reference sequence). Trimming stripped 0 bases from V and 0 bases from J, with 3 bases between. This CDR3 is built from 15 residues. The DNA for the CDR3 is TGTGCCAGCAGCCAAGACGGCTCTGGGGCCAACGTCCTGACTTTC. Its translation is CASSQDGSGANVLTF.

CDR3 protein: CASAPQGVGELFF. Written as DNA, the CDR3 is TGTGCTAGTGCCCCCCAGGGGGTCGGGGAGCTGTTTTTT. The J gene is TRBJ2-2, the V gene TRBV12-5; 7 bases are a match to TRBD1. CDR1 and CDR2 (germline): LGHNT, FRNRAP. V shed 7 bases and J 7 bases; nucleotides not matched to a gene: 6. CDR3 size: 13 residues. Full variable domain (rest looked up from reference TRBV12-5 and TRBJ2-2): DARVTQTPRHKVTEMGQEVTMRCQPILGHNTVFWYRQTMMQGLELLAYFRNRAPLDDSGMPKDRFSAEMPDATLATLKIQPSEPRDSAVYFCASAPQGVGELFFGEGSRLTVL.

Here the CDR3 DNA reads TGTGCCAGCAGCCCCTGGGGAGCGGGGGCTCAAAGGGACACCGGGGAGCTGTTTTTT. Translating it yields CASSPWGAGAQRDTGELFF. The rearrangement uses TRBV7-6 and TRBJ2-2; TRBD2 matches 8 bases. In germline, CDR1 is SGHVS, CDR2 FNYEAQ. Unmatched junction bases numbered 17, after V lost 5 bases and J lost 3 bases. The CDR3 contains 19 residues.

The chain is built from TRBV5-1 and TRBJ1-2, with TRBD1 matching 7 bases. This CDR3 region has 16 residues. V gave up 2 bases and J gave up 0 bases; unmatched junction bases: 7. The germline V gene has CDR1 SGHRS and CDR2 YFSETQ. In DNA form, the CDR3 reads TGCGCCAGCAGCTTCGCGGGACAGCCTACTAACTATGGCTACACCTTC. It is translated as CASSFAGQPTNYGYTF.

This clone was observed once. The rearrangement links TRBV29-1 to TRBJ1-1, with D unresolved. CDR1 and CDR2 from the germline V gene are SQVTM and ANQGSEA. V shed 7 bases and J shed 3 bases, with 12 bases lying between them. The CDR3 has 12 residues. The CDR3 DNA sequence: TGCAGCGCCGAATTTTCAGACACTGAAGCTTTCTTT. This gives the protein CSAEFSDTEAFF.

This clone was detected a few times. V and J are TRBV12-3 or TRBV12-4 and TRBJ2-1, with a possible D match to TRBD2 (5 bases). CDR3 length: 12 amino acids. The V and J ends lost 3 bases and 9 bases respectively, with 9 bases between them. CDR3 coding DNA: TGTGCCAGCAGTTTGAATCGGGGTGAGCAGTTCTTC. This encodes CASSLNRGEQFF.

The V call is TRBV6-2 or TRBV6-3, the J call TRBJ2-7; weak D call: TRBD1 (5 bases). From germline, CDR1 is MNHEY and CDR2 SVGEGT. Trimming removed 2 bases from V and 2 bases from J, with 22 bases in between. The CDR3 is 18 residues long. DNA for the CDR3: TGTGCCAGCAGTTACGGGGTTGGTCAGGGTAAGGTTCCCTACGAGCAGTACTTC. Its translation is CASSYGVGQGKVPYEQYF.

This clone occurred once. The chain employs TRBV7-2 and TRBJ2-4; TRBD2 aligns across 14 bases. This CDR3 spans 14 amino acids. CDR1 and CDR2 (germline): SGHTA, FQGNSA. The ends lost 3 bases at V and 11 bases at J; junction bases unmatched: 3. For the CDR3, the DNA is TGTGCCAGCAGCTTCTCGACTAGCGGGAGGGTTCAGTACTTC. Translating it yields CASSFSTSGRVQYF.

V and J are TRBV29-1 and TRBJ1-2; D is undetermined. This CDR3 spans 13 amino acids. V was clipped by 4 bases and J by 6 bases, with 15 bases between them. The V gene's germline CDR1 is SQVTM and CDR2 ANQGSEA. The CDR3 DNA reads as TGCAGCGTTGGAGCCGTAACCACTCATGGCTACACCTTC. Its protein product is CSVGAVTTHGYTF. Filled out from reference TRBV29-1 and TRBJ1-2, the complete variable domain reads SAVISQKPSRDICQRGTSLTIQCQVDSQVTMMFWYRQQPGQSLTLIATANQGSEATYESGFVIDKFPISRPNLTFSTLTVSNMSPEDSSIYLCSVGAVTTHGYTFGSGTRLTVV.

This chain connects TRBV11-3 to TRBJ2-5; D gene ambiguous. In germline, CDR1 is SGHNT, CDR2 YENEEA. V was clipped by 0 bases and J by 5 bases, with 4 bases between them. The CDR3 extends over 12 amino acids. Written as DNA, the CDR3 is TGTGCCAGCAGCTTAGAGGGCGAGACCCAGTACTTC. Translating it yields CASSLEGETQYF.

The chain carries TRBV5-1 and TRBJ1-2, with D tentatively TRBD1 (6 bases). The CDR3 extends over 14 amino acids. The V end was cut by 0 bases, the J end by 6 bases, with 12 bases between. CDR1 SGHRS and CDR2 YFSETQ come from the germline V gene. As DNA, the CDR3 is TGCGCCAGCAGCTTGGAGTCGACAGGCAATGGCTACACCTTC. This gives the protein CASSLESTGNGYTF.

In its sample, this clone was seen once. The chain's CDR3 is CATRWGPTNEKLFF. The CDR3 DNA sequence: TGTGCCACCAGGTGGGGGCCAACTAATGAAAAACTGTTTTTT. The chain carries TRBV19 and TRBJ1-4; TRBD1 is a possible D gene (6 bases). Germline V gene sequence: CDR1 LNHDA, CDR2 SQIVND (reference sequence). This CDR3 spans 14 amino acids. Trimming pared 10 bases from V and 0 bases from J, leaving 12 bases between.

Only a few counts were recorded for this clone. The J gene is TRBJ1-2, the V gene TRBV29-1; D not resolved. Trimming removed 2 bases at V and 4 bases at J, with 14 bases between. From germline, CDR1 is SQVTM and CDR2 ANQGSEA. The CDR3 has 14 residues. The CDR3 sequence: CSVERGVEGYGYTF. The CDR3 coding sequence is TGCAGCGTTGAACGGGGTGTAGAAGGCTATGGCTACACCTTC.

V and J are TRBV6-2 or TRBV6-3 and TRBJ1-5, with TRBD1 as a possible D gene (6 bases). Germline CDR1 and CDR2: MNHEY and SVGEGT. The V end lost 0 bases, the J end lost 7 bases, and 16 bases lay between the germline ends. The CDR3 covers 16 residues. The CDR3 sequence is CASSYSGAGPGQPQHF. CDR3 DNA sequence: TGTGCCAGCAGTTACTCGGGGGCAGGGCCTGGACAGCCCCAGCATTTT.

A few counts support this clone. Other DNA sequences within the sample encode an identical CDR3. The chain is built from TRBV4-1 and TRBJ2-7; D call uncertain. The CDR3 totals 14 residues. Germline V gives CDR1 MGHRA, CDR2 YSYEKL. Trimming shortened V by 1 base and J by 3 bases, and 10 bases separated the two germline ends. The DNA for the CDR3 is TGCGCCAGCAGCCAAGCAGCGTCAAGCTACGAGCAGTACTTC. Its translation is CASSQAASSYEQYF.

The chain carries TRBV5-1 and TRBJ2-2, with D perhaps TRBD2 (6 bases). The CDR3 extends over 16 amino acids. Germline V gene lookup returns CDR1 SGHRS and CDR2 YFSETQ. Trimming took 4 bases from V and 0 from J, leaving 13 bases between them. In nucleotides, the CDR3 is TGCGCCAGCAGCCCGCGCCCTAGCGCGAACACCGGGGAGCTGTTTTTT. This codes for CASSPRPSANTGELFF.

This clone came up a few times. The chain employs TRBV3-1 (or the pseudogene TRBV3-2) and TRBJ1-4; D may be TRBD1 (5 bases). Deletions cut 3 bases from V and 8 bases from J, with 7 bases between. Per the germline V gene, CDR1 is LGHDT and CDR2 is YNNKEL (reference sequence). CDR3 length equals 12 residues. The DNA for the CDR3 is TGTGCCAGCAGCCATCGACAGGAAAAACTGTTTTTT. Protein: CASSHRQEKLFF.

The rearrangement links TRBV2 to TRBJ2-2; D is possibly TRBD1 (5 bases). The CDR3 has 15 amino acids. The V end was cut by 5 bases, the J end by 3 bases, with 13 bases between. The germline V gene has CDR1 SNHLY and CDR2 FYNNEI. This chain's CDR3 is CASSRERGDTGELFF. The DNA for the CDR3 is TGTGCCAGCAGTAGGGAAAGGGGTGACACCGGGGAGCTGTTTTTT.

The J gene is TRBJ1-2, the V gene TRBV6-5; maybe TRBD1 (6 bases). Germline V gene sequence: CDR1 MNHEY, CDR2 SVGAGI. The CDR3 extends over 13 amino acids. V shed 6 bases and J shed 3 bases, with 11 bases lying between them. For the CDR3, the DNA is TGTGCCAGCAGGATCGACAGGTACTATGGCTACACCTTC. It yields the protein CASRIDRYYGYTF.

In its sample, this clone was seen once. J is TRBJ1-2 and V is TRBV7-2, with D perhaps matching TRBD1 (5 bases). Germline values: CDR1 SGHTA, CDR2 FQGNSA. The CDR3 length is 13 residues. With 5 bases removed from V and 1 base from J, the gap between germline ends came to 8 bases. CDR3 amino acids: CASSLGGNYGYTF. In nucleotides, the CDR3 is TGTGCCAGCAGCCTCGGGGGTAACTATGGCTACACCTTC.

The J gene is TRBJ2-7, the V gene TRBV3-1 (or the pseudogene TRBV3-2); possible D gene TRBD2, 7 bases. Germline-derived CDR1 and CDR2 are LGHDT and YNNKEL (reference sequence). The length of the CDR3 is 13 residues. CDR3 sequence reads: CAAGGLASYEQYF. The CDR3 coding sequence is TGTGCGGCCGGGGGGCTAGCGAGTTACGAGCAGTACTTC.

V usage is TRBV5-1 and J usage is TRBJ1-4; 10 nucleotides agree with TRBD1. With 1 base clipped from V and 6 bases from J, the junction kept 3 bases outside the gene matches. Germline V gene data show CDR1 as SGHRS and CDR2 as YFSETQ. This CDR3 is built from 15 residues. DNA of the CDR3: TGCGCCAGCAGCTTGTATGGGACAGGGGATGAAAAACTGTTTTTT. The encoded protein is CASSLYGTGDEKLFF.

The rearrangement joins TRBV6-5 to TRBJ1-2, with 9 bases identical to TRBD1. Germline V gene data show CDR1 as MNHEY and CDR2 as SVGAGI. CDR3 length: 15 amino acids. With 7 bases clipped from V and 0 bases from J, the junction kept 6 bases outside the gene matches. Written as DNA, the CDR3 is TGTGCCAGCACCCGACAGGGGGGCTCTAACTATGGCTACACCTTC. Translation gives CASTRQGGSNYGYTF.

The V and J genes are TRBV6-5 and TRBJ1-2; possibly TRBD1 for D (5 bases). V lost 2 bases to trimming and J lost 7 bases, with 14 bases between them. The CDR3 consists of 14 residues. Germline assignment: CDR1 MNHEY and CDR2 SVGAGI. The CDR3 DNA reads TGTGCCAGCAGTTACATCTCCAGGGAAGCTGGCTACACCTTC. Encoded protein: CASSYISREAGYTF.

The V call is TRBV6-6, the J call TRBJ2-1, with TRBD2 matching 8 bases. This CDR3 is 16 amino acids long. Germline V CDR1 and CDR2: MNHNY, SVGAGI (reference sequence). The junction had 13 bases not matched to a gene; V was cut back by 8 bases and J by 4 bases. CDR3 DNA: TGTGCCAGCCGGAGAGGGGCTAGCGGGCTGTACAATGAGCAGTTCTTC. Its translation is CASRRGASGLYNEQFF.

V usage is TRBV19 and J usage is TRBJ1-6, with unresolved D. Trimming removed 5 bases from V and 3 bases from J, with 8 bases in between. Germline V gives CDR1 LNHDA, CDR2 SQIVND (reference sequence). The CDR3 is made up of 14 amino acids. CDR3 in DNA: TGTGCCAGTAGTGCGGGATACTATAATTCACCCCTCCACTTT. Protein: CASSAGYYNSPLHF. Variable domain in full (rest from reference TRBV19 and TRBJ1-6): DGGITQSPKYLFRKEGQNVTLSCEQNLNHDAMYWYRQDPGQGLRLIYYSQIVNDFQKGDIAEGYSVSREKKESFPLTVTSAQKNPTAFYLCASSAGYYNSPLHFGNGTRLTVT.

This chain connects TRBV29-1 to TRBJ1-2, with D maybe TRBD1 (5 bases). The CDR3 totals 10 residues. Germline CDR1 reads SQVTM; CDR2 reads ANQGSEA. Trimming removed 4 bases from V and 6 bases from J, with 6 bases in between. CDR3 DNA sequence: TGCAGCGTTGCAGGGAATGGCTACACCTTC. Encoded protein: CSVAGNGYTF. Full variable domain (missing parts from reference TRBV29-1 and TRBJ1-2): SAVISQKPSRDICQRGTSLTIQCQVDSQVTMMFWYRQQPGQSLTLIATANQGSEATYESGFVIDKFPISRPNLTFSTLTVSNMSPEDSSIYLCSVAGNGYTFGSGTRLTVV.